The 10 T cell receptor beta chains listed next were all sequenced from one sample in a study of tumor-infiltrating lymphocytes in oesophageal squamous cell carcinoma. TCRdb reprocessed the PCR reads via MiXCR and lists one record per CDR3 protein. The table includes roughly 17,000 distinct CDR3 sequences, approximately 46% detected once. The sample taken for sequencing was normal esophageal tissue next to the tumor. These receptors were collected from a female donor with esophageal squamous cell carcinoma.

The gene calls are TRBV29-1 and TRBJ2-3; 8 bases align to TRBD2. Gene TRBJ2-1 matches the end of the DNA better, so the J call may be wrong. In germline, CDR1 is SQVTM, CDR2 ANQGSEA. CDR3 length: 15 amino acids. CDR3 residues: CSGERGGGSYNEQFF. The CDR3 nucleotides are TGCAGCGGGGAACGGGGGGGAGGCTCCTACAATGAGCAGTTCTTC.

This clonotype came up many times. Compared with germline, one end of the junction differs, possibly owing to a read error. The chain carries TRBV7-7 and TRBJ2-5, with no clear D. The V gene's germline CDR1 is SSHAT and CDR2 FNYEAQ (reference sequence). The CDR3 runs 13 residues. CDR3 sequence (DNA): TGTGCTAGCAGCTTAGAATCCAACAATGAGCAGTACTTC. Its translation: CASSLESNNEQYF.

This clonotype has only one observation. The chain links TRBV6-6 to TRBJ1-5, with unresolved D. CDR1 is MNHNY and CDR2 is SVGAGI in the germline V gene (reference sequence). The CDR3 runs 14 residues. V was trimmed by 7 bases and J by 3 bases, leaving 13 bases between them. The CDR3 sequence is CASIPDGINQPQHF. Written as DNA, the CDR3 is TGTGCCAGCATTCCCGACGGTATCAATCAGCCCCAGCATTTT.

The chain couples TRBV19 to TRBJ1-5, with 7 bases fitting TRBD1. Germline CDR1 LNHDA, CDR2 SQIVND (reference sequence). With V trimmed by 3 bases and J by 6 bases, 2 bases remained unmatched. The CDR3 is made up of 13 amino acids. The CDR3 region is CASSITGAQPQHF. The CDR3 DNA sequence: TGTGCCAGTAGTATCACAGGGGCTCAGCCCCAGCATTTT.

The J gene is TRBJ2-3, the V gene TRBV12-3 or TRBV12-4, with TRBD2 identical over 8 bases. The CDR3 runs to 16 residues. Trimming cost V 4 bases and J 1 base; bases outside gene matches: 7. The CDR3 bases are TGTGCCAGCAGTTATGGTCAGCGGGAGCGCACAGATACGCAGTATTTT. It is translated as CASSYGQRERTDTQYF.

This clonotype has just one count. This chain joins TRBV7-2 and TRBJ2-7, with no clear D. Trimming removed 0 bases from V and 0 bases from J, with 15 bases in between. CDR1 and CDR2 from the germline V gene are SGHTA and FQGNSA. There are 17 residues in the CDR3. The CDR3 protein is CASSLADTRWVSYEQYF. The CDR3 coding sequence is TGTGCCAGCAGCTTAGCCGATACCAGGTGGGTCTCCTACGAGCAGTACTTC.

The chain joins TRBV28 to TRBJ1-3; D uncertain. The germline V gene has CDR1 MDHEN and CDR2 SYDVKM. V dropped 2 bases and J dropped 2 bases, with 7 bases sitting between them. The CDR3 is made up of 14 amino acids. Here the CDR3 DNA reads TGTGCCAGCAGTTTAGTTTACGCTGGAAACACCATATATTTT. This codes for CASSLVYAGNTIYF.

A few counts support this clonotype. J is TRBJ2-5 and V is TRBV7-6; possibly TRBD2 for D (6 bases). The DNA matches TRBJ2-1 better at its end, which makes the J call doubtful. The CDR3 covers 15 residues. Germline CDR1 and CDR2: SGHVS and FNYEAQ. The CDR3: CASSFRLVEDNEQFF. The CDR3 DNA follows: TGTGCCAGCAGCTTTCGACTAGTAGAGGACAATGAGCAGTTCTTC.

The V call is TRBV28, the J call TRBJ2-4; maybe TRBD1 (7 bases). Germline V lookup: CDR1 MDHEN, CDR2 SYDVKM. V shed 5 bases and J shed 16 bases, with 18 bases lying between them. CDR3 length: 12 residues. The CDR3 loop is CASSPHRQGGYF. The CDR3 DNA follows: TGTGCCAGCAGTCCACACCGACAGGGAGGTTACTTC.

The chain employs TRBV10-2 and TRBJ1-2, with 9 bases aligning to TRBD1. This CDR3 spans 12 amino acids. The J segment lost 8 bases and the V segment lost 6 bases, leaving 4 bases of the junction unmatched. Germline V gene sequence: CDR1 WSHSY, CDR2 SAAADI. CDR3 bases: TGCGCCAGCAGGGGACAGGGTCACGGCTACACCTTC. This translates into CASRGQGHGYTF.